This T cell receptor beta chain was obtained from a study of CD8 T cells in Susac syndrome. Turning to the study itself: When blood was drawn, patients with Susac syndrome were on intravenous immunoglobulin alone, on corticosteroids, or therapy-naive. General study results and limits: The study recognized that its TCR sequencing and HLA analysis covered a relatively small number of individuals.

RNA totalling roughly 0.45 to 1 ug underwent reverse transcription with random hexamers. Multiplex PCR with immunoSEQ amplified the TCR beta CDR3 across 54 Vbeta and 13 Jbeta. Each CDR3 protein gets one entry after TCRdb re-called the immunoSEQ multiplex PCR reads with MiXCR. This sample has about 240,000 distinct CDR3 sequences, with 90% to 97% found just once. This clonotype has a single count. Its antigen is not identified. Sequencing targeted TCR beta in blood CD8+ and CD4+ T cells. Input material: CD4+ T cells from PBMCs. This TCR derives from a human donor with Susac syndrome.

CDR3 loop: CASSLLRQSYEQYF. As DNA, the CDR3 is TGCGCCAGCAGCTTGTTGCGGCAGTCCTACGAGCAGTACTTC. V gene TRBV5-1 combines with J gene TRBJ2-7; D uncertain. Germline lookup yields CDR1 SGHRS and CDR2 YFSETQ. The CDR3 extends over 14 amino acids. The V end was cut by 1 base, the J end by 1 base, with 9 bases between.